The rows below give T cell receptor beta chains drawn from one sample of a study of shared T cell receptors in the human thymus. Here immunoSEQ multiplex PCR was the method, and the copy in TCRdb shows in-frame clones only, minus some. The sample yields approximately 760,000 clones, around 85% seen once. This sample was shared with a second study, whose subject was human thymus T cells.

Source material: thymocytes. These receptors were collected from a girl in the first two years of life with a congenital heart defect. Each CDR3 is given with its conserved first and last residue. The order of the fields is clone size, J gene, D gene, V gene, CDR3 DNA, CDR3 protein. A D gene is named only where the DNA matches it firmly. Expanded clones are given a class, and other clones once, few, many or no size at all.

>.|TRBJ1-1|.|TRBV5-1
TGCGCCAGCAGCTTGGCCTCGGACAGCCCGGCGGAGTGTGAAGCTTTCTTT
CASSLASDSPAECEAFF
>.|TRBJ2-2|TRBD1|TRBV9
TGTGCCAGCAGCGTTTGGACAGGGACCGGGGAGCTGTTTTTT
CASSVWTGTGELFF
>.|TRBJ1-1|.|TRBV7-9
TGTGCCAGCAGCTTACAGGGTGCGGACACTGAAGCTTTCTTT
CASSLQGADTEAFF
>.|TRBJ1-3|.|TRBV19
TGTGCCAGTAGCGTCAGAGGGAACACCATATATTTT
CASSVRGNTIYF
>.|TRBJ2-7|.|TRBV7-9
TGTGCCAGCAGCTGGAGCTCCTACGAGCAGTACTTC
CASSWSSYEQYF
>.|TRBJ1-1|.|TRBV5-5
TGTGCCAGCAATCTTGGGACTGACGCTTTCTTT
CASNLGTDAFF
>once|TRBJ2-2|.|TRBV7-8
TGTGCCAGCATCTCGCGCGGGTGGGGGGCGAACACCGGGGAGCTGTTTTTT
CASISRGWGANTGELFF
>.|TRBJ1-3|TRBD1|TRBV5-1
TGCGCCAGCAGCTCGGGACAGGCTGGAAACACCATATATTTT
CASSSGQAGNTIYF
>.|TRBJ2-5|.|TRBV28
TGTGCCAGCAGTTCCCGAACATGGACGGACTCCCGTGGGGAGACCCAGTACTTC
CASSSRTWTDSRGETQYF
>once|TRBJ1-2|TRBD1|TRBV14
TGTGCCAGCAGCCAGTCGGACAGGGTCCGGCTATCGGGTGGCTACACCTTC
CASSQSDRVRLSGGYTF
>.|TRBJ2-7|.|TRBV27
TGTGCCAGCAGATACCTCTCCCTGACTTCTAGCTCCATCTACGAGCAGTACTTC
CASRYLSLTSSSIYEQYF
>.|TRBJ1-6|TRBD1|TRBV5-1
TGCGCCAGCAGCTGGACAGGGGTGTCACCCCTCCACTTT
CASSWTGVSPLHF
>.|TRBJ2-7|TRBD1|TRBV7-2
TGTGCCAGCAGCCCGACAGGGGGGTCCTCTACCTACGAGCAGTACTTC
CASSPTGGSSTYEQYF
>.|TRBJ2-5|TRBD1|TRBV5-4
TGTGCCAGCAGCTGGGGACAGTTCCAAGAGACCCAGTACTTC
CASSWGQFQETQYF
>.|TRBJ2-7|TRBD1|TRBV4-1
TGCGCCAGCAGCCAAGAAGGGGGCAAGAACAAATCAACCTACGAGCAGTACTTC
CASSQEGGKNKSTYEQYF
>once|TRBJ2-2|.|TRBV13
TGTGCCAGCAGCTTAGGTACAGGTTCCCAATCCAACACCGGGGAGCTGTTTTTT
CASSLGTGSQSNTGELFF
>.|TRBJ2-5|.|TRBV5-6
TGTGCCAGCAGCCCAGGACAGCAAGAGACCCAGTACTTC
CASSPGQQETQYF
>.|TRBJ1-2|TRBD1|TRBV5-1
TGCGCCAGCAGCTTGGAGCTCCAGACAGGGGTGAACTATGGCTACACCTTC
CASSLELQTGVNYGYTF
>.|TRBJ2-2|.|TRBV14
TGTGCCAGCAGCCAAGTGCGGACTGTTTCGAACACCGGGGAGCTGTTTTTT
CASSQVRTVSNTGELFF
>.|TRBJ1-1|.|TRBV28
TGTGCCAGCACCTTCGGGGACTGGGTGAACACTGAAGCTTTCTTT
CASTFGDWVNTEAFF
>once|TRBJ2-7|.|TRBV14
TGTGCCAGCAGCCAAGAACCGGACACCTACGAGCAGTACTTC
CASSQEPDTYEQYF
>.|TRBJ2-1|TRBD1|TRBV7-8
TGTGCCAGTGATTCCTCAGGGGGCCACTATAGCAGCTCCTACAATGAGCAGTTCTTC
CASDSSGGHYSSSYNEQFF
>.|TRBJ1-2|.|TRBV6-1
TGTGCCAGCAGCGCGTGGTCCTCCTACACCTTC
CASSAWSSYTF
>.|TRBJ1-4|.|TRBV27
TGTGCCAGCAGTTTAGGGACATTTGAAAAACTGTTTTTT
CASSLGTFEKLFF
>.|TRBJ1-3|.|TRBV9
TGTGCCAGCAGCGCTCGTAGGACTGGCGGCTCTGGAAACACCATATATTTT
CASSARRTGGSGNTIYF
>.|TRBJ1-4|TRBD1|TRBV14
TGTGCCAGCAGCCAAGTTCAACCACCGACAGGGAGGATTGAAAAACTGTTTTTT
CASSQVQPPTGRIEKLFF
>.|TRBJ2-1|.|TRBV27
TGTGCCAGCACCAGTCCGCGGGACAGAGGCTACAATGAGCAGTTCTTC
CASTSPRDRGYNEQFF
>.|TRBJ2-2|TRBD1|TRBV5-6
TGTGCCAGCAGCGGAGGACAGGGATGGAACACCGGGGAGCTGTTTTTT
CASSGGQGWNTGELFF
>.|TRBJ1-1|.|TRBV2
TGTGCCAGCAGTGAAAAGATCCCGAGAATGAACACTGAAGCTTTCTTT
CASSEKIPRMNTEAFF
>.|TRBJ1-6|.|TRBV27
TGTGCCAGCAGTTTCATACAGCCTAATTCACCCCTCCACTTT
CASSFIQPNSPLHF
>.|TRBJ2-5|TRBD2|TRBV28
TGTGCCAGCAGTTTGGGGGGGAAGGGGGAGACCCAGTACTTC
CASSLGGKGETQYF
>once|TRBJ1-2|.|TRBV2
TGTGCCAGCAGTGAAGTTGACAGTATATCTACTAACTATGGCTACACCTTC
CASSEVDSISTNYGYTF
>.|TRBJ1-1|TRBD1|TRBV23-1
TGCGCCAGCAGAGGGAGACAGGGTCAGAACACTGAAGCTTTCTTT
CASRGRQGQNTEAFF
>.|TRBJ1-2|TRBD1|TRBV25-1
TGTGCCAGCAGTGAGGGGGTGGACAGGTGGGGCTATGGCTACACCTTC
CASSEGVDRWGYGYTF
>.|TRBJ1-2|.|TRBV19
TGTGCCAGTAGTAGGAGCCTGCCGGGGCGGGAAGATACTAACTATGGCTACACCTTC
CASSRSLPGREDTNYGYTF
>.|TRBJ1-4|.|TRBV19
TGTGCCAGTAGTATAAGACAGACAACTAATGAAAAACTGTTTTTT
CASSIRQTTNEKLFF
>.|TRBJ1-1|TRBD1|TRBV7-9
TGTGCCAGCACCCAGGACAGGATTACTGAAGCTTTCTTT
CASTQDRITEAFF
>.|TRBJ2-7|TRBD1|TRBV15
TGTGCCACCAGCAGAGAGGAGGTCCGGGACAGGTCTATCGAGCAGTACTTC
CATSREEVRDRSIEQYF
>.|TRBJ1-2|.|TRBV5-8
TGTGCCAGCAGCTTGACTGGTACAGCCTATGGCTACACCTTC
CASSLTGTAYGYTF
>.|TRBJ1-6|TRBD1|TRBV2
TGTGCCAGCAGTGAAACGGGATGGGGACAGATTAATTCACCCCTCCACTTT
CASSETGWGQINSPLHF
>.|TRBJ1-2|.|TRBV10-3
TGTGCCATCAGGCTCCGGGATCCCGTCAAGGGCTACACCTTC
CAIRLRDPVKGYTF
>few|TRBJ1-6|.|TRBV6-1
TGTGCCAGCAGTGGCCCCCAGGGTAGCTCCTATAATTCACCCCTCCACTTT
CASSGPQGSSYNSPLHF
>.|TRBJ1-1|.|TRBV29-1
TGCAGCGTTACGGTTGGGAACACTGAAGCTTTCTTT
CSVTVGNTEAFF
>.|TRBJ1-1|.|TRBV9
TGTGCCAGCAGAGCCGTAGACTGGCGGAACACTGAAGCTTTCTTT
CASRAVDWRNTEAFF
>.|TRBJ2-7|.|TRBV5-1
TGCGCCAGCAGCCCCCACCCCCCAGCAGGCAAAACCTCCTACGAGCAGTACTTC
CASSPHPPAGKTSYEQYF
>.|TRBJ2-4|TRBD1|TRBV5-4
TGTGCCAGCAGCGCCGGGACAGGAGGGGACATTCAGTACTTC
CASSAGTGGDIQYF
>.|TRBJ1-5|TRBD1|TRBV18
TGTGCCAGCTCACTAAACTGGACAGGGCTAACGGTTCAGCCCCAGCATTTT
CASSLNWTGLTVQPQHF
>.|TRBJ2-2|TRBD1|TRBV11-1
TGTGCCAGCACCCTAAACGGACAGGGTTTTGATGGCACCGGGGAGCTGTTTTTT
CASTLNGQGFDGTGELFF
>once|TRBJ1-4|.|TRBV7-9
TGTGCCAGCAGCTTGAAGCAGGGTAGATCTAATGAAAAACTGTTTTTT
CASSLKQGRSNEKLFF
>.|TRBJ1-2|TRBD1|TRBV10-3
TGTGCCATCAGTGGCCATGAGACAGGGAAAGTTAACTATGGCTACACCTTC
CAISGHETGKVNYGYTF
>.|TRBJ1-3|.|TRBV13
TGTGCCAGCAGCCTACGTCCGGGGTCCTCCTCTGGAAACACCATATATTTT
CASSLRPGSSSGNTIYF
>.|TRBJ1-3|.|TRBV9
TGTGCCAGCAGCCGGCCGAAGAGGGATAGATCTGGAAACACCATATATTTT
CASSRPKRDRSGNTIYF
>.|TRBJ1-3|TRBD1|TRBV18
TGTGCCAGCTCACCACCGGCGGGACAGGGATTGCAGAGCACCATATATTTT
CASSPPAGQGLQSTIYF
>.|TRBJ1-2|TRBD1|TRBV19
TGTGCCAGTCTCGGAGACAGGGGCTATCATGGCTACACCTTC
CASLGDRGYHGYTF
>.|TRBJ2-5|TRBD2|TRBV10-3
TGTGCCACCGGTGGACTAGCGGGGGAAGAGACCCAGTACTTC
CATGGLAGEETQYF
>.|TRBJ1-5|.|TRBV19
TGTGCCAGTAGTATGGCGGGGAATCAGCCCCAGCATTTT
CASSMAGNQPQHF
>.|TRBJ2-1|TRBD2|TRBV6-1
TGTGCCAGCAGTTCCGATACCGGACTAGCCCAACAGCAGTTCTTC
CASSSDTGLAQQQFF